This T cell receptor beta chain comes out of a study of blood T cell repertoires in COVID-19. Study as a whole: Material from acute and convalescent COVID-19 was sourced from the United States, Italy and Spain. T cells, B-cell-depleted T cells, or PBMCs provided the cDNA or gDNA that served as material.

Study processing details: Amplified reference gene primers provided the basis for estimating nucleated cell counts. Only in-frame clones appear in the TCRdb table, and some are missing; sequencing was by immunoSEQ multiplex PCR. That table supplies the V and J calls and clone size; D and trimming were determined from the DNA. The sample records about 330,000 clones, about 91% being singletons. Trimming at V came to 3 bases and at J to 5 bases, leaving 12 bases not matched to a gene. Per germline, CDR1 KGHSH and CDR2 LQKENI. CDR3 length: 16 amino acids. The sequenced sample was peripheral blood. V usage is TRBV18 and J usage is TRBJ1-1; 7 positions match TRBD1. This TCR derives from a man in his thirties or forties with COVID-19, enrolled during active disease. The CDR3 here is CASSPRDSPRGTEAFF. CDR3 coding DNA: TGTGCCAGCTCACCCAGGGACAGTCCCCGGGGAACTGAAGCTTTCTTT.